The 29 T cell receptor beta chains below come from one sample, sequenced in a study of blood T cell repertoires in COVID-19. Assay used: immunoSEQ multiplex PCR; TCRdb lists only in-frame clones, some missing. The sample carries roughly 110,000 clones, around four fifths recorded once. The sequencing input was peripheral blood. Receptors originate from an older man with acute or convalescent COVID-19.

In this sample, this clone turned up many times. The V call is TRBV27, the J call TRBJ1-2; maybe TRBD1 (5 bases). This CDR3 has 13 residues. CDR1 and CDR2 from the germline V gene are MNHEY and SMNVEV (reference sequence). Trimming left V 0 bases short and J 7 bases short, with 9 bases between. CDR3 bases: TGTGCCAGCAGTTTATCCGGGGGATTTGGCTACACCTTC. Amino acid sequence: CASSLSGGFGYTF.

The chain employs TRBV18 and TRBJ1-2, with 8 bases fitting TRBD1. Germline CDR1 is KGHSH and CDR2 is LQKENI. The V segment lost 2 bases and the J segment 10 bases; nucleotides outside the gene matches: 6. The CDR3 consists of 13 residues. CDR3 nucleotides: TGTGCCAGCTCACCATCGCAGGGGGCCGACTACACCTTC. Its translation is CASSPSQGADYTF. Full variable domain (missing parts from reference TRBV18 and TRBJ1-2): NAGVMQNPRHLVRRRGQEARLRCSPMKGHSHVYWYRQLPEEGLKFMVYLQKENIIDESGMPKERFSAEFPKEGPSILRIQQVVRGDSAAYFCASSPSQGADYTFGSGTRLTVV.

This clone has only one observation. V gene TRBV4-1 combines with J gene TRBJ1-5; the D gene is possibly TRBD1 (5 bases). Germline V gene sequence: CDR1 MGHRA, CDR2 YSYEKL. With 0 bases removed from V and 6 bases from J, the gap between germline ends came to 12 bases. The CDR3 runs to 15 residues. CDR3 DNA: TGCGCCAGCAGCCAAGATGTCTCGGGACTTCAGCCCCAGCATTTT. This sequence encodes CASSQDVSGLQPQHF.

As regards this clone: Sequence at one end of the junction differs from germline and may be a read error. The chain recombines TRBV3-1 (or the pseudogene TRBV3-2) with TRBJ2-1; D may be TRBD1 (5 bases). The CDR3 length is 15 residues. Germline V lookup: CDR1 LGHDT, CDR2 YNNKEL (reference sequence). CDR3 DNA: TGTGCCAGCAGCCAAGACGGGCTCAGGGTCCACTTCATGGTCTTC. Its translation is CASSQDGLRVHFMVF.

The chain carries TRBV5-1 and TRBJ1-1; weak D call: TRBD1 (6 bases). The germline V gene encodes CDR1 SGHRS and CDR2 YFSETQ. The CDR3 is 16 amino acids. The germline V and J ends were trimmed by 6 bases and 1 base, with 19 bases remaining between them. The CDR3 loop reads CASKVGTPRGNTEAFF. In DNA form, the CDR3 reads TGCGCCAGCAAGGTGGGGACACCCCGCGGGAACACTGAAGCTTTCTTT.

The CDR3 nucleotides read TGTGCCAGTAGTGACAGGGAGAATCAGCCCCAGCATTTT. It encodes CASSDRENQPQHF. The rearrangement joins TRBV19 to TRBJ1-5, with 7 bases matching TRBD1. From germline, CDR1 is LNHDA and CDR2 SQIVND (reference sequence). The CDR3 covers 13 residues. The junction had 2 bases not matched to a gene; V was cut back by 5 bases and J by 4 bases.

This sequence joins TRBV19 and TRBJ2-7; weak D call: TRBD1 (6 bases). Germline CDR1 and CDR2: LNHDA and SQIVND (reference sequence). The V end lost 8 bases, the J end lost 2 bases, and 16 bases lay between the germline ends. The CDR3 has 14 residues. CDR3 amino acids: CASASDSFTYEQYF. The CDR3 DNA follows: TGTGCCAGTGCTTCGGACAGTTTTACCTACGAGCAGTACTTC.

The V gene is TRBV5-6, the J gene TRBJ2-1; the match to TRBD2 covers 11 bases. V lost 4 bases to trimming and J lost 3 bases; unmatched junction nucleotides: 6. The CDR3 is 16 amino acids. Germline V gives CDR1 SGHDT, CDR2 YYEEEE. The CDR3 DNA sequence: TGTGCCAGCAGCCGTAGCGGGGGGGCAGGCTACAATGAGCAGTTCTTC. This codes for CASSRSGGAGYNEQFF.

This rearrangement joins TRBV5-5 to TRBJ1-3; perhaps TRBD1 as D (6 bases). This CDR3 contains 16 residues. Looked up from germline, CDR1 is SGHKS and CDR2 is YYEKEE (reference sequence). Deletions cut 4 bases from V and 4 bases from J, with 18 bases between. The CDR3 loop reads CASSGTSGLSGNTIYF. The DNA for the CDR3 is TGTGCCAGCAGCGGGACAAGTGGCTTGTCGGGAAACACCATATATTTT.

V and J are TRBV3-1 (or the pseudogene TRBV3-2) and TRBJ1-6, with D possibly matching TRBD1 (6 bases). CDR1 and CDR2 from the germline V gene are LGHDT and YNNKEL (reference sequence). The CDR3 sequence is 15 residues long. The V end was cut by 1 base, the J end by 8 bases, with 12 bases between. CDR3 DNA: TGTGCCAGCAGCCAAGCGGGCAGGGGTGATTCACCCCTCCACTTT. The encoded protein is CASSQAGRGDSPLHF.

This clone was seen only a few times. This chain joins TRBV5-1 and TRBJ1-1, with D maybe TRBD1 (5 bases). The CDR3 length is 15 residues. From germline, CDR1 is SGHRS and CDR2 YFSETQ. Trimming removed 5 bases at V and 0 bases at J, with 14 bases between. The CDR3 spells CASRWTSNMNTEAFF. In DNA form, the CDR3 reads TGCGCCAGCAGATGGACATCGAACATGAACACTGAAGCTTTCTTT.

This clone was observed a few times. The sample holds other DNA sequences that translate to the same CDR3. The CDR3 region is CASSLGQGAYEQYF. The CDR3 coding sequence is TGTGCCAGCAGCTTGGGACAGGGGGCCTACGAGCAGTACTTC. This rearrangement joins TRBV5-6 to TRBJ2-7, with 9 bases aligning to TRBD1. Germline CDR1 is SGHDT and CDR2 is YYEEEE. Trimming at V came to 0 bases and at J to 2 bases, leaving 0 bases not matched to a gene. CDR3 size: 14 residues.

The chain couples TRBV11-1 to TRBJ2-1, with 7 bases that match TRBD2. The germline CDR1 and CDR2 sequences are SGHAT and FQDESV (reference sequence). Losses at the gene ends were 2 bases for V and 10 bases for J; bases not matched to a gene: 5. The CDR3 is 13 amino acids. The CDR3 region is CASSLIGRAEQFF. DNA for the CDR3: TGTGCCAGCAGCTTAATAGGGAGGGCGGAGCAGTTCTTC.

The chain couples TRBV27 to TRBJ1-1, with a possible D match to TRBD1 (5 bases). CDR3 length: 13 residues. V lost 3 bases to trimming and J lost 2 bases, with 7 bases between them. Germline CDR1 MNHEY, CDR2 SMNVEV (reference sequence). The CDR3 region has the DNA TGTGCCAGCAGTTTCGGGGGAAACACTGAAGCTTTCTTT. This sequence encodes CASSFGGNTEAFF.

This clone appeared a few times. The chain links TRBV2 to TRBJ1-3; D not resolved. CDR1 and CDR2 (germline): SNHLY, FYNNEI. This CDR3 comprises 14 residues. The V end lost 3 bases, the J end lost 0 bases, and 6 bases lay between the germline ends. The CDR3 loop reads CASSERDSGNTIYF. In nucleotides, the CDR3 is TGTGCCAGCAGTGAGAGGGACTCTGGAAACACCATATATTTT.

V gene TRBV5-6 combines with J gene TRBJ1-1; D gene uncertain. Between the trimmed V and J ends, which lost 2 bases and 0 bases, there was a span of 11 bases. Germline V lookup: CDR1 SGHDT, CDR2 YYEEEE. CDR3 length: 15 amino acids. CDR3 coding DNA: TGTGCCAGCAGCTTTTTCGACACCCTGAACACTGAAGCTTTCTTT. This sequence encodes CASSFFDTLNTEAFF.

The chain has TRBV19 and TRBJ2-1, with 12 bases matching TRBD2. Trimming took 3 bases from V and 7 from J; bases not matched to a gene: 4. CDR3 length: 15 residues. The germline gives CDR1 LNHDA, CDR2 SQIVND (reference sequence). The CDR3 sequence: CASSMRGLAGNEQFF. In nucleotides, the CDR3 is TGTGCCAGTAGTATGCGAGGACTAGCGGGGAATGAGCAGTTCTTC.

The rearrangement uses TRBV5-6 and TRBJ1-1; D not certain. Germline lookup yields CDR1 SGHDT and CDR2 YYEEEE. Trimming took off 4 bases at V and 0 bases at J, with 7 bases between the two ends. This CDR3 is built from 13 residues. The DNA of the CDR3 is TGTGCCAGCAGCCCCGACATGAACACTGAAGCTTTCTTT. Translating it yields CASSPDMNTEAFF.

J is TRBJ1-2 and V is TRBV19; perhaps TRBD1 as D (5 bases). This CDR3 contains 15 residues. Germline loops: CDR1 LNHDA, CDR2 SQIVND (reference sequence). Trimming cost V 3 bases and J 4 bases, with 15 bases left between them. The CDR3 DNA sequence: TGTGCCAGTAGTATCCGGGGGGAAGGAGCCTATGGCTACACCTTC. Translated, it gives CASSIRGEGAYGYTF.

This chain uses TRBV19 with TRBJ1-5; 12 bases map to TRBD1. Germline V gives CDR1 LNHDA, CDR2 SQIVND (reference sequence). The CDR3 is 14 amino acids. V shed 6 bases and J 6 bases; nucleotides not matched to a gene: 3. In DNA, the CDR3 is TGTGCCAGTAGAGGGACAGGGGGCGTTCAGCCCCAGCATTTT. Residues: CASRGTGGVQPQHF.

In this sample, this clone turned up once. The CDR3 sequence: CASSLLRETQYF. The CDR3 DNA reads TGTGCCAGCAGCTTGCTGCGTGAGACCCAGTACTTC. The V and J genes are TRBV5-6 and TRBJ2-5; D is unresolved. This CDR3 is 12 amino acids long. Germline assignment: CDR1 SGHDT and CDR2 YYEEEE. Trimming pared 1 base from V and 5 bases from J, leaving 6 bases between. Looking up the rest from reference TRBV5-6 and TRBJ2-5 gives the full variable domain: DAGVTQSPTHLIKTRGQQVTLRCSPKSGHDTVSWYQQALGQGPQFIFQYYEEEERQRGNFPDRFSGHQFPNYSSELNVNALLLGDSALYLCASSLLRETQYFGPGTRLLVL.

V usage is TRBV20-1 and J usage is TRBJ2-5; 11 bases agree with TRBD2. V was pared by 3 bases and J by 5 bases, with 5 bases of the junction left unmatched. The CDR3 spans 14 residues. The germline gives CDR1 DFQATT, CDR2 SNEGSKA (reference sequence). Here the CDR3 DNA reads TGCAGTGCTAGTAGCGGGGGGGCCTGGGAGACCCAGTACTTC. As protein: CSASSGGAWETQYF.

The V and J genes are TRBV19 and TRBJ1-5; 10 positions agree with TRBD1. Per the germline V gene, CDR1 is LNHDA and CDR2 is SQIVND (reference sequence). The CDR3 extends over 15 amino acids. The trim removed 5 bases at V and 3 bases at J, leaving 4 bases unmatched. This CDR3 is CASSSGQGNNQPQHF. For the CDR3, the DNA is TGTGCCAGTAGTTCGGGACAGGGGAACAATCAGCCCCAGCATTTT.

The chain employs TRBV11-2 and TRBJ2-7, with D maybe TRBD1 (5 bases). The CDR3 runs to 15 residues. Trimming pared 0 bases from V and 4 bases from J, leaving 13 bases between. Germline lookup yields CDR1 SGHAT and CDR2 FQNNGV. The CDR3 DNA reads as TGTGCCAGCAGCTTAGAGGAGCAGGGTGGATACGAGCAGTACTTC. It translates to CASSLEEQGGYEQYF.

V is TRBV10-2 and J is TRBJ1-5; 10 bases align to TRBD1. The CDR3 covers 13 residues. Germline values: CDR1 WSHSY, CDR2 SAAADI. The junction had 1 base not matched to a gene; V was cut back by 6 bases and J by 5 bases. CDR3 DNA: TGCGCCAGCAGGACAGGGGGCGATCAGCCCCAGCATTTT. Protein: CASRTGGDQPQHF.

The DNA of the CDR3 is TGTGCCACCAGCAGAGATAAGGGAAGGACAGGGGGTTCCCACGAGCAGTACTTC. As protein: CATSRDKGRTGGSHEQYF. The chain couples TRBV15 to TRBJ2-7; 10 nucleotides match TRBD1. The CDR3 covers 18 residues. Germline V gene sequence: CDR1 LNHNV, CDR2 YYDKDF (reference sequence). Trimming removed 0 bases from V and 5 bases from J; junction bases left unmatched: 13.

This chain links TRBV18 with TRBJ2-6; 7 bases match TRBD2. The CDR3 totals 17 residues. Per germline, CDR1 KGHSH and CDR2 LQKENI. The ends lost 0 bases at V and 0 bases at J; junction bases unmatched: 2. CDR3 protein: CASSPPGGISGANVLTF. As DNA, the CDR3 is TGTGCCAGCTCACCACCGGGGGGGATCTCTGGGGCCAACGTCCTGACTTTC.

The rearrangement joins TRBV21-1 to TRBJ1-5. TRBV21-1 is shown as a pseudogene. This CDR3 has 15 residues. The CDR3 nucleotides read TGTGCCAGCAGCAAACGGACTCTGGGCAATCAGCCCCAGCATTTT. Its protein is CASSKRTLGNQPQHF.

The rearrangement uses TRBV5-1 and TRBJ2-5; 10 nucleotides line up with TRBD2. CDR3 length equals 16 residues. With 0 bases clipped from V and 3 bases from J, the junction kept 5 bases outside the gene matches. Germline V CDR1 and CDR2: SGHRS, YFSETQ. The CDR3 is CASSLEQAGGKETQYF. The CDR3 DNA sequence: TGCGCCAGCAGCTTGGAGCAAGCGGGGGGGAAAGAGACCCAGTACTTC.